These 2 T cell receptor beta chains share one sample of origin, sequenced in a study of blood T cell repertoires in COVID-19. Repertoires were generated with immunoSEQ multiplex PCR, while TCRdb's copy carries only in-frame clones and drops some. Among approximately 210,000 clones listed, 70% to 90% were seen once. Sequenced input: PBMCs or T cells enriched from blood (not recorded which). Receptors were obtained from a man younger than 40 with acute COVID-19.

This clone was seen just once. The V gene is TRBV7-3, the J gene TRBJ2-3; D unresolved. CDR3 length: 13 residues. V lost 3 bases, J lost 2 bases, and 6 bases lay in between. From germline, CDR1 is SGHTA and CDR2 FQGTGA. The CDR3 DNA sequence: TGTGCCAGCAGCTTCACAACCACAGATACGCAGTATTTT. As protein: CASSFTTTDTQYF.

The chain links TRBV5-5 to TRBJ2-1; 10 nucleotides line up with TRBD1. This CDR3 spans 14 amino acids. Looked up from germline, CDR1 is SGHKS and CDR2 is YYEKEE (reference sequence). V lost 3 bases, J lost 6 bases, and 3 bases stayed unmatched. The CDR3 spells CASSWGQGINEQFF. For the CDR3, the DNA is TGTGCCAGCAGCTGGGGACAGGGGATCAATGAGCAGTTCTTC.